One and the same sample provided the 15 T cell receptor beta chains below, sequenced in a study of T-cell reconstitution after alpha-beta-depleted transplantation in children. During its preparation, the TCRbeta library received unique molecular identifiers. A single record per CDR3 protein comes from TCRdb applying MiXCR to the PCR reads. The sample consists of hundreds of thousands of distinct CDR3 sequences, more than 10% of them appearing once. The source was PBMCs from the stem cell graft donor, collected from the stem cell graft. These receptor sequences come from a human donor who donated a stem cell graft to a child with acute lymphoblastic leukemia.

Many counts were recorded for this clonotype. The chain is built from TRBV6-1 and TRBJ1-3; the D is unclear. In germline, CDR1 is MNHNS, CDR2 SASEGT. The CDR3 sequence is 15 residues long. Trimming removed 1 base at V and 2 bases at J, with 9 bases between. CDR3 sequence: CASSEEMEAGNTIYF. In DNA form, the CDR3 reads TGTGCCAGCAGTGAAGAAATGGAGGCTGGAAACACCATATATTTT.

This clonotype occurred many times. The rearrangement uses TRBV28 and TRBJ2-7; 14 bases line up with TRBD2. V dropped 1 base and J dropped 3; count of bases not matched to a gene: 2. Germline assignment: CDR1 MDHEN and CDR2 SYDVKM. CDR3 length: 16 residues. DNA of the CDR3: TGTGCCAGCAGTTTATCGGGACTAGCGGGAGACTACGAGCAGTACTTC. Translation: CASSLSGLAGDYEQYF.

There are many counts of this clonotype. The chain combines TRBV7-2 with TRBJ2-2; 7 nucleotides align to TRBD2. Germline V gene sequence: CDR1 SGHTA, CDR2 FQGNSA. The CDR3 loop spans 17 amino acids. V gave up 0 bases and J gave up 6 bases; unmatched junction bases: 10. This chain's CDR3 is CASSLASGAGRAGELFF. CDR3 nucleotides: TGTGCCAGCAGCTTAGCGAGCGGGGCGGGACGGGCCGGGGAGCTGTTTTTT.

This clonotype was recorded at least ten times. This chain connects TRBV7-9 to TRBJ1-2; D remains ambiguous. CDR1 is SEHNR and CDR2 is FQNEAQ in the germline V gene (reference sequence). V was cut by 5 bases and J by 6 bases, with 13 bases left in between. The CDR3 has 13 residues. This CDR3 is CASSPSTANGYTF. CDR3 in DNA: TGTGCCAGCAGCCCCTCCACGGCAAATGGCTACACCTTC.

There are many counts of this clonotype. The chain couples TRBV3-1 to TRBJ1-1; D ambiguous. Germline lookup yields CDR1 LGHDT and CDR2 YNNKEL (reference sequence). This CDR3 region has 15 residues. V shed 0 bases and J shed 1 base, with 9 bases lying between them. CDR3: CASSQEGTQNTEAFF. The CDR3 region has the DNA TGTGCCAGCAGCCAAGAAGGAACACAGAACACTGAAGCTTTCTTT.

This clonotype was seen repeatedly, ten times or more. The chain has TRBV5-1 and TRBJ2-3, with D unclear. The CDR3 is made up of 12 amino acids. Germline loops: CDR1 SGHRS, CDR2 YFSETQ. Trimming took 8 bases from V and 4 from J, leaving 11 bases between them. CDR3 loop: CARGRIADTQYF. CDR3 bases: TGCGCCAGAGGGCGAATTGCAGATACGCAGTATTTT.

This clonotype was counted ten times or more. V is TRBV6-1 and J is TRBJ1-6; the D is unclear. This CDR3 contains 18 residues. Germline values: CDR1 MNHNS, CDR2 SASEGT. Trimming removed 2 bases at V and 0 bases at J, with 14 bases between. The CDR3 sequence is CASSEISLGSSYNSPLHF. The CDR3 coding sequence is TGTGCCAGCAGTGAAATTTCGCTAGGGAGCTCCTATAATTCACCCCTCCACTTT.

Many counts were recorded for this clonotype. The chain employs TRBV6-1 and TRBJ2-3; D is undetermined. CDR3 length: 12 residues. Trimming left V 6 bases short and J 6 bases short, with 10 bases between. The germline V gene encodes CDR1 MNHNS and CDR2 SASEGT. CDR3 amino acids: CASRNPGDTQYF. CDR3 DNA: TGTGCCAGCAGAAACCCCGGGGATACGCAGTATTTT.

This clonotype was observed a few times. The chain recombines TRBV27 with TRBJ2-3, with 9 bases matching TRBD2. This CDR3 has 20 amino acids. Germline V gives CDR1 MNHEY, CDR2 SMNVEV (reference sequence). V dropped 8 bases and J dropped 2; count of bases not matched to a gene: 23. This chain's CDR3 is CASSPPRGGRRAGATDTQYF. In DNA form, the CDR3 reads TGTGCCAGCTCTCCGCCGCGGGGGGGGAGGAGGGCCGGGGCCACAGATACGCAGTATTTT.

This clonotype was seen many times. The chain couples TRBV6-1 to TRBJ2-4; the D gene could be TRBD1 or TRBD2 (5 bases each). Germline V gene data show CDR1 as MNHNS and CDR2 as SASEGT. Trimming pared 5 bases from V and 7 bases from J, leaving 12 bases between. CDR3 length: 13 residues. This CDR3 reads CASSRDGRNIQYF. As DNA, the CDR3 is TGTGCCAGCAGTAGGGACGGTCGGAACATTCAGTACTTC.

The sample holds many counts of this clonotype. The chain joins TRBV18 to TRBJ1-4; 7 positions match TRBD1. The germline gives CDR1 KGHSH, CDR2 LQKENI. CDR3 length: 14 residues. The J segment lost 5 bases and the V segment lost 2 bases, leaving 2 bases of the junction unmatched. The CDR3 DNA reads as TGTGCCAGCTCACCAACAGGGGACAATGAAAAACTGTTTTTT. Amino acids: CASSPTGDNEKLFF.

This clonotype was seen repeatedly, ten times or more. The rearrangement links TRBV3-1 to TRBJ1-1; D uncertain. Germline assignment: CDR1 LGHDT and CDR2 YNNKEL (reference sequence). V was shortened by 1 base and J by 6 bases, with 15 bases between the two germline ends. This CDR3 spans 15 amino acids. CDR3 loop: CASSQGALTSAEAFF. The CDR3 DNA reads as TGTGCCAGCAGCCAAGGAGCTCTAACCTCGGCTGAAGCTTTCTTT.

This clonotype was counted ten times or more. This chain connects TRBV29-1 to TRBJ2-3; D unclear. Per the germline V gene, CDR1 is SQVTM and CDR2 is ANQGSEA. V was shortened by 8 bases and J by 4 bases, with 19 bases between the two germline ends. The CDR3 sequence is 14 residues long. The CDR3 is CSTNGFLPADTQYF. The DNA for the CDR3 is TGCAGCACGAACGGTTTTCTGCCGGCAGATACGCAGTATTTT.

The chain combines TRBV20-1 with TRBJ2-7; 8 bases align to TRBD1. CDR1 is DFQATT, CDR2 SNEGSKA, per germline (reference sequence). This CDR3 has 15 residues. J lost 0 bases, V lost 3 bases, and 7 bases had no gene match. The CDR3 nucleotides read TGCAGTGCTAGCCGACAGGGGCTGCCCTCCTACGAGCAGTACTTC. This codes for CSASRQGLPSYEQYF.

The chain joins TRBV20-1 to TRBJ1-3, with 7 nucleotides matching TRBD1. V was clipped by 5 bases and J by 1 base; unmatched bases: 2. The CDR3 runs to 13 residues. Germline values: CDR1 DFQATT, CDR2 SNEGSKA (reference sequence). CDR3 in DNA: TGCAGTGCTGGGGACAGATCTGGAAACACCATATATTTT. Protein sequence: CSAGDRSGNTIYF.